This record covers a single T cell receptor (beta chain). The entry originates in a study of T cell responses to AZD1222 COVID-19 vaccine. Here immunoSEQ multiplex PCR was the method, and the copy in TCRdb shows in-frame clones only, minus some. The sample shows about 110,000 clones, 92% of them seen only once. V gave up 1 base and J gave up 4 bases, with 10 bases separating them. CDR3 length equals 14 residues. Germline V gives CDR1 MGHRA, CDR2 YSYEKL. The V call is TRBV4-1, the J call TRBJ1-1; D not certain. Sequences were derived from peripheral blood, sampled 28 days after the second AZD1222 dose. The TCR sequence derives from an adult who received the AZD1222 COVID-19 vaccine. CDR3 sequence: CASSQVLSGTEAFF. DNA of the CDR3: TGCGCCAGCAGCCAAGTATTATCGGGCACTGAAGCTTTCTTT.